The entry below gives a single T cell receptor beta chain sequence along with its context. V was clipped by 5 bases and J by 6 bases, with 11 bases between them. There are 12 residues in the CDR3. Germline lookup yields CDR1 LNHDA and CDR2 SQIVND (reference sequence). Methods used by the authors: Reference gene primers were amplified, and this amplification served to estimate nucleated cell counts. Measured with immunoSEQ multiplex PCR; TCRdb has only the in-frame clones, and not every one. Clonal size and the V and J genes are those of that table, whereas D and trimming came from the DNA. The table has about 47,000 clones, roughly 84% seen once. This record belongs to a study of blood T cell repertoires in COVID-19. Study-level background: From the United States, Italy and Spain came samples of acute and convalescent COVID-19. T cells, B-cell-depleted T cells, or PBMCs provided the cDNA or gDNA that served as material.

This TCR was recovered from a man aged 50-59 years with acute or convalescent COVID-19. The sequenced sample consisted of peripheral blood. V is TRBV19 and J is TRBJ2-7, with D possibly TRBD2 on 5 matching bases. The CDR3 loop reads CASSPRGGEQYF. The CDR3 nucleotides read TGTGCCAGTAGTCCTCGGGGTGGCGAGCAGTACTTC.